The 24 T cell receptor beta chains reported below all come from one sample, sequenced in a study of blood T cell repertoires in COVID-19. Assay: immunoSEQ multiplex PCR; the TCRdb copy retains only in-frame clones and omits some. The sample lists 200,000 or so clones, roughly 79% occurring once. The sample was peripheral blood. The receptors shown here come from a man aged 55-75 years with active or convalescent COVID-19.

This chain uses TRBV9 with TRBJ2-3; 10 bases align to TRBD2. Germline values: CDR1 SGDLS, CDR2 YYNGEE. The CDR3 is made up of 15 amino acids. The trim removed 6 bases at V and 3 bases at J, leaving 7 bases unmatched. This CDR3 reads CASNPTSGLTDTQYF. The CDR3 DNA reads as TGTGCCAGCAACCCGACTAGCGGGTTGACAGATACGCAGTATTTT.

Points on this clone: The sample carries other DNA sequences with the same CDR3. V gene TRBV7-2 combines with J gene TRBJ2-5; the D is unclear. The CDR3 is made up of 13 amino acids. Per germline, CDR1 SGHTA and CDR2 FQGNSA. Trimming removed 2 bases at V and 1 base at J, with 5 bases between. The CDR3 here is CASSLTRQETQYF. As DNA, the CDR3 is TGTGCCAGCAGCTTAACACGCCAAGAGACCCAGTACTTC.

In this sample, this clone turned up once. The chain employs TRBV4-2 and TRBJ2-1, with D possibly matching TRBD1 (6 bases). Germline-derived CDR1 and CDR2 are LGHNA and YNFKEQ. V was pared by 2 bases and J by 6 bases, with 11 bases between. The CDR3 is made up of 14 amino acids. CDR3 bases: TGTGCCAGCAGCCAAAGACAGGTGAGCAATGAGCAGTTCTTC. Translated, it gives CASSQRQVSNEQFF.

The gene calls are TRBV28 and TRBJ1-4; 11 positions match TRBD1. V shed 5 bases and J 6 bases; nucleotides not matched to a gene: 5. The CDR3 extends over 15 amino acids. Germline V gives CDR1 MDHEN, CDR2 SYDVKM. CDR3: CASSPMGQGDEKLFF. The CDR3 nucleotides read TGTGCCAGCAGTCCAATGGGACAGGGGGATGAAAAACTGTTTTTT.

CDR3 protein: CASSSAGQGAIGYTF. The CDR3 nucleotides are TGTGCCAGCAGCTCCGCCGGACAGGGGGCGATCGGCTACACCTTC. This rearrangement joins TRBV5-4 to TRBJ1-2; 11 bases map to TRBD1. The trim removed 3 bases at V and 8 bases at J, leaving 9 bases unmatched. Germline CDR1 reads SGHNT; CDR2 reads YYREEE (reference sequence). This CDR3 comprises 15 residues.

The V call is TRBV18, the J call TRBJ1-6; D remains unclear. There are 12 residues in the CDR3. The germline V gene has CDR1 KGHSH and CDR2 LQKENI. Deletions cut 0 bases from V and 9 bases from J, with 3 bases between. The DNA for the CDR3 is TGTGCCAGCTCACCACCGGCTTCACCCCTCCACTTT. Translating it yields CASSPPASPLHF. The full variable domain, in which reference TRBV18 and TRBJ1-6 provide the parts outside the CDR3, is NAGVMQNPRHLVRRRGQEARLRCSPMKGHSHVYWYRQLPEEGLKFMVYLQKENIIDESGMPKERFSAEFPKEGPSILRIQQVVRGDSAAYFCASSPPASPLHFGNGTRLTVT.

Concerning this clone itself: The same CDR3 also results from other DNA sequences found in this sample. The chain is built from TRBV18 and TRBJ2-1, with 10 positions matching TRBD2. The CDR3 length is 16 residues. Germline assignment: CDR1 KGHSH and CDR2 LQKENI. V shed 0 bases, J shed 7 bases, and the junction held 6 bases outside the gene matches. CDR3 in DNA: TGTGCCAGCTCACCACCCGGGCTAGCGGGAGCAAATGAGCAGTTCTTC. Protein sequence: CASSPPGLAGANEQFF.

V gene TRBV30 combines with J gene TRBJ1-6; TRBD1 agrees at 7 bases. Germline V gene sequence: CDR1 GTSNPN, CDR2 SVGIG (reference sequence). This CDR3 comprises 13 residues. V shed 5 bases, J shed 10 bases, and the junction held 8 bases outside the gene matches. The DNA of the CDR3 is TGTGCCTGGGACAGGGTCCGGGGATCACCCCTCCACTTT. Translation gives CAWDRVRGSPLHF.

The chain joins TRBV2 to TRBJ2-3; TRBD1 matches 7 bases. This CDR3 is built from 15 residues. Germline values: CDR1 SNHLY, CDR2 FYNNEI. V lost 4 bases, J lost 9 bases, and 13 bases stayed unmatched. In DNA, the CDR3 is TGTGCCAGCAGTGCTGAGGGGGCGCGACAAGGAACGCAGTATTTT. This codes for CASSAEGARQGTQYF.

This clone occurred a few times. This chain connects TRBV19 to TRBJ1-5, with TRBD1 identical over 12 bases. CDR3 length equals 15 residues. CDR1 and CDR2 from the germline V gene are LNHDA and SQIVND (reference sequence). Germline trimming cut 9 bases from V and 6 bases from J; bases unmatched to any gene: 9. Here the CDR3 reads CASSGTGGAGQPQHF. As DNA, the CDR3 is TGTGCCAGCAGCGGGACAGGGGGCGCAGGTCAGCCCCAGCATTTT. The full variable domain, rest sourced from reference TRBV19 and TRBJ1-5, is DGGITQSPKYLFRKEGQNVTLSCEQNLNHDAMYWYRQDPGQGLRLIYYSQIVNDFQKGDIAEGYSVSREKKESFPLTVTSAQKNPTAFYLCASSGTGGAGQPQHFGDGTRLSIL.

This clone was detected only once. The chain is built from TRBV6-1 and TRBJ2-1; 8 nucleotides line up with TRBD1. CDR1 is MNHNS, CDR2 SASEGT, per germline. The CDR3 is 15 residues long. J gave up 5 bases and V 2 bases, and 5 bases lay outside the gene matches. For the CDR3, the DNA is TGTGCCAGCAGTGAACGGACAGGGCGCAACAATGAGCAGTTCTTC. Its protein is CASSERTGRNNEQFF.

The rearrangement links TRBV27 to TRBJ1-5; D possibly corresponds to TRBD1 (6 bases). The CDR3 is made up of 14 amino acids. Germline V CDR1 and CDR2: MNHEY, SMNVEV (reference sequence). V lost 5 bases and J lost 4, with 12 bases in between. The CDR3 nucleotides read TGTGCCAGCAGTCTGGGACACGGTAATCAGCCCCAGCATTTT. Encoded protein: CASSLGHGNQPQHF.

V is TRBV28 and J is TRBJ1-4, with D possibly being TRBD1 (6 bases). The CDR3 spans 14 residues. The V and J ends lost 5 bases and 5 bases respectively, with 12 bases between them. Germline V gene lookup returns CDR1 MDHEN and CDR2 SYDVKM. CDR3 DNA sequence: TGTGCCAGCAGTAGGGGGGGAGGAAATGAAAAACTGTTTTTT. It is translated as CASSRGGGNEKLFF. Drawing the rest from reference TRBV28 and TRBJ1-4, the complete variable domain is DVKVTQSSRYLVKRTGEKVFLECVQDMDHENMFWYRQDPGLGLRLIYFSYDVKMKEKGDIPEGYSVSREKKERFSLILESASTNQTSMYLCASSRGGGNEKLFFGSGTQLSVL.

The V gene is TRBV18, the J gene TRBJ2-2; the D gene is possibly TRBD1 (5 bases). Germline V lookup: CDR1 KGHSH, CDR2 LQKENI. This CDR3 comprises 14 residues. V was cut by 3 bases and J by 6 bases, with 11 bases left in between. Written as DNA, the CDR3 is TGTGCCAGCTCACCCCAGGGTGAGCCCGGGGAGCTGTTTTTT. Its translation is CASSPQGEPGELFF. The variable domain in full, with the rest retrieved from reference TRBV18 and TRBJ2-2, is NAGVMQNPRHLVRRRGQEARLRCSPMKGHSHVYWYRQLPEEGLKFMVYLQKENIIDESGMPKERFSAEFPKEGPSILRIQQVVRGDSAAYFCASSPQGEPGELFFGEGSRLTVL.

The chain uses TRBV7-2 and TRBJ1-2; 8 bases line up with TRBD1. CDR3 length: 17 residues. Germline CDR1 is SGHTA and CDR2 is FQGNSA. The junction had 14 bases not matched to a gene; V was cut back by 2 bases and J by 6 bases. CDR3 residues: CASSLFGQGLFPDGYTF. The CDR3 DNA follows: TGTGCCAGCAGCTTATTTGGACAGGGATTGTTTCCGGATGGCTACACCTTC.

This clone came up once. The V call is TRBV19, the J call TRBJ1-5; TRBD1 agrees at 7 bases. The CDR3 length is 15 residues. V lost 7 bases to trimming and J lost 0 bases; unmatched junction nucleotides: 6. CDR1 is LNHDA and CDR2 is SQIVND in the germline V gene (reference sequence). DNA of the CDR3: TGTGCCAGTAAAGGGGGCCCGACTAGCAATCAGCCCCAGCATTTT. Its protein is CASKGGPTSNQPQHF.

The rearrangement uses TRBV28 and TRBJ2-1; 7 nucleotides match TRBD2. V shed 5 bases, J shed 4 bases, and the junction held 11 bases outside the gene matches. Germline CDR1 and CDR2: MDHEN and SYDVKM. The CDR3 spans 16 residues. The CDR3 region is CASSIREGRLYNEQFF. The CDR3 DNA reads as TGTGCCAGCAGTATAAGGGAGGGTAGACTATACAATGAGCAGTTCTTC.

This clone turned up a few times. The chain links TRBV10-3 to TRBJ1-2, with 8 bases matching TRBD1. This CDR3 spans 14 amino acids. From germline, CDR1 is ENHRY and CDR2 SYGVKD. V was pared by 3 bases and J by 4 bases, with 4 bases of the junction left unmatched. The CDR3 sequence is CAISDGQGIYGYTF. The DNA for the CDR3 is TGTGCCATCAGTGACGGACAGGGTATCTATGGCTACACCTTC.

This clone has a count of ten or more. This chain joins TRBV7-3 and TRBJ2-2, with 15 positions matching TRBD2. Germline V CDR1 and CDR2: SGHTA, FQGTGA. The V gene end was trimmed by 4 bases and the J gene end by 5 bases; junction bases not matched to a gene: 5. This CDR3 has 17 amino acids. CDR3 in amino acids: CASSWGLAGGWTGELFF. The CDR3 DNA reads TGTGCCAGCAGCTGGGGACTAGCGGGAGGTTGGACCGGGGAGCTGTTTTTT.

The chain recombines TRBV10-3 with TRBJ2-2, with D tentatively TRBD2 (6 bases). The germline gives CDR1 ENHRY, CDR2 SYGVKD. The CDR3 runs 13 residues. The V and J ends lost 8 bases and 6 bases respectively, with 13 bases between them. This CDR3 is CAIRGAVPGELFF. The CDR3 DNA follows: TGTGCCATCCGCGGGGCAGTCCCCGGGGAGCTGTTTTTT.

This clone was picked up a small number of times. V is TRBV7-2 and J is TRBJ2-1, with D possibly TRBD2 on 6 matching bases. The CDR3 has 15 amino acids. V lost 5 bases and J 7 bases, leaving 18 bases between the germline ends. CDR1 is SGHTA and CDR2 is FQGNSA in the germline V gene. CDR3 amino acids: CASSLRAGWVNEQFF. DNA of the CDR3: TGTGCCAGCAGCCTCCGCGCGGGATGGGTAAATGAGCAGTTCTTC.

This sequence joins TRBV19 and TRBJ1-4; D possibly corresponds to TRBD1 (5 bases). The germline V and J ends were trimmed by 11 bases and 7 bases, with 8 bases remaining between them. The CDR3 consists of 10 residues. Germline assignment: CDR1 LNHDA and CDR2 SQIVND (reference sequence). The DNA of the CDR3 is TGTGCCCCTAGGGGTGAAAAACTGTTTTTT. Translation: CAPRGEKLFF.

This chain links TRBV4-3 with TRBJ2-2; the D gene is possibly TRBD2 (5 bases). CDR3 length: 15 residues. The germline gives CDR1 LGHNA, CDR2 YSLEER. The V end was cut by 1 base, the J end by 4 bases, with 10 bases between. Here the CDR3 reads CASSQAYSVTGELFF. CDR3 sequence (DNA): TGCGCCAGCAGCCAAGCCTATAGCGTCACCGGGGAGCTGTTTTTT.

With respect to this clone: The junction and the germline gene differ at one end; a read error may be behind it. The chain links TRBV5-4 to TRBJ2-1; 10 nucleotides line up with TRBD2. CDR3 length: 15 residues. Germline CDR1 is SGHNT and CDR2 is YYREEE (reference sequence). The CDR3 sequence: CASSPWTSGPNKQFF. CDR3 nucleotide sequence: TGTGCCAGCAGCCCCTGGACTAGCGGCCCCAATAAGCAGTTCTTC.